This T cell receptor (beta chain) was obtained from a study of a mutant IDH1 vaccine in newly diagnosed glioma. As for the study in general: Patients' prior therapy spanned radiotherapy, temozolomide, or both; most underwent both. Overall study findings and caveats: Under 95% of patients showed vaccine-induced immune responses across multiple MHC alleles.

Sequencing used immunoSEQ multiplex PCR; TCRdb keeps in-frame clones, though not all of them. Found here are over 30,000 clones, roughly 90% of them singletons; the top ten hold approximately 5.1%. The ends were cut back, 4 bases at V and 3 bases at J, with 13 bases in the middle. The germline CDR1 and CDR2 sequences are SGHDT and YYEEEE. This CDR3 is 14 amino acids long. As concerns this clone: What it binds is unknown.

Documented time point: week 47, end of study. A 20-mer mutant IDH1 peptide at 300 ug was injected subcutaneously with topical imiquimod. Eight vaccine injections were given to patients in weeks 1, 3, 5, 7, 11, 15, 19 and 23. This chain connects TRBV5-6 to TRBJ1-1; the D gene is possibly TRBD1 (5 bases). The source is a woman aged 40 to 55 with glioma. The material was PBMCs, obtained from a glioma patient whose treatment included an IDH1 peptide vaccine. The CDR3 loop is CASSALLGDTEAFF. In nucleotides, the CDR3 is TGTGCCAGCAGCGCCCTTTTAGGGGACACTGAAGCTTTCTTT. Drawing the rest from reference TRBV5-6 and TRBJ1-1, the complete variable domain is DAGVTQSPTHLIKTRGQQVTLRCSPKSGHDTVSWYQQALGQGPQFIFQYYEEEERQRGNFPDRFSGHQFPNYSSELNVNALLLGDSALYLCASSALLGDTEAFFGQGTRLTVV.